This is a list of T cell receptor beta chains from one sample in a study of radiotherapy plus CTLA-4 blockade in lung cancer. Data came from immunoSEQ multiplex PCR; TCRdb stores just in-frame clones and leaves some out. This table has approximately 52,000 clones, roughly 77% appearing once. The sample was peripheral blood, taken from a patient treated with radiotherapy plus ipilimumab. The receptors stem from a human donor with non-small cell lung cancer whose response to radiotherapy plus ipilimumab could not be evaluated. Both conserved end residues are part of each CDR3. Each record gives: clone size, J gene, V gene, D gene, CDR3 protein, CDR3 DNA. D genes are given only for firm matches. Rows may omit the clone size; those that give it use once, few, many or a size class.

clone_size: medium-sized; j_call: TRBJ1-2; v_call: TRBV2; d_call: .; cdr3_aa: CASRYRDGYTF; cdr3_nt: TGTGCCAGCAGGTACAGGGATGGCTACACCTTC
clone_size: .; j_call: TRBJ2-2; v_call: TRBV6-6; d_call: .; cdr3_aa: CASTRTSAGELFF; cdr3_nt: TGTGCCAGTACCCGGACATCAGCAGGGGAGCTGTTTTTT
clone_size: once; j_call: TRBJ1-1; v_call: TRBV5-1; d_call: .; cdr3_aa: CASRRREGPATEAFF; cdr3_nt: TGCGCCAGCAGGAGGCGCGAAGGCCCTGCGACTGAAGCTTTCTTT
clone_size: .; j_call: TRBJ1-2; v_call: TRBV5-6; d_call: TRBD1; cdr3_aa: CASSLPGQGSYGYTF; cdr3_nt: TGTGCCAGCAGCCTGCCGGGACAGGGGAGCTATGGCTACACCTTC
clone_size: .; j_call: TRBJ1-3; v_call: TRBV5-3; d_call: TRBD1; cdr3_aa: CARSLAGGQGAPFSGNTIYF; cdr3_nt: TGTGCCAGAAGCTTGGCGGGTGGACAGGGGGCACCATTCTCTGGAAACACCATATATTTT
clone_size: .; j_call: TRBJ2-3; v_call: TRBV6-1; d_call: TRBD1; cdr3_aa: CASADRGPTDTQYF; cdr3_nt: TGTGCCAGCGCCGACAGGGGGCCGACAGATACGCAGTATTTT
clone_size: once; j_call: TRBJ2-1; v_call: TRBV9; d_call: TRBD2; cdr3_aa: CASSVAGGRREQFF; cdr3_nt: TGTGCCAGCAGCGTAGCGGGGGGTCGGCGTGAGCAGTTCTTC
clone_size: .; j_call: TRBJ2-2; v_call: TRBV4-2; d_call: TRBD1; cdr3_aa: CASSLLGQARLSGELFF; cdr3_nt: TGTGCCAGCAGCCTCCTCGGACAGGCGAGGTTGTCCGGGGAGCTGTTTTTT
clone_size: .; j_call: TRBJ1-1; v_call: TRBV6-5; d_call: TRBD1; cdr3_aa: CASSRRTGANTEAFF; cdr3_nt: TGTGCCAGCAGTCGACGGACAGGCGCGAACACTGAAGCTTTCTTT
clone_size: .; j_call: TRBJ1-2; v_call: TRBV19; d_call: .; cdr3_aa: CASSNTALINYGYTF; cdr3_nt: TGTGCCAGTAGTAATACAGCTTTAATTAACTATGGCTACACCTTC
clone_size: .; j_call: TRBJ1-2; v_call: TRBV28; d_call: .; cdr3_aa: CASRTNWSDGYTF; cdr3_nt: TGTGCCAGCAGGACCAATTGGAGTGATGGCTACACCTTC
clone_size: .; j_call: TRBJ1-1; v_call: TRBV11-1; d_call: TRBD1; cdr3_aa: CASSLGQGRAEAFF; cdr3_nt: TGTGCCAGCAGCTTAGGACAGGGGAGGGCTGAAGCTTTCTTT
clone_size: .; j_call: TRBJ1-5; v_call: TRBV27; d_call: TRBD1; cdr3_aa: CASSPQGGYSNQPQHF; cdr3_nt: TGTGCCAGCAGCCCACAGGGGGGTTATAGCAATCAGCCCCAGCATTTT
clone_size: .; j_call: TRBJ2-7; v_call: TRBV10-3; d_call: TRBD2; cdr3_aa: CAIRDSGRAKDEQYF; cdr3_nt: TGTGCCATCAGGGATAGCGGGAGGGCCAAGGACGAGCAGTACTTC
clone_size: .; j_call: TRBJ1-1; v_call: TRBV5-1; d_call: .; cdr3_aa: CASGPGVGNTEAFF; cdr3_nt: TGCGCCAGCGGCCCAGGGGTGGGGAACACTGAAGCTTTCTTT
clone_size: .; j_call: TRBJ2-5; v_call: TRBV7-2; d_call: TRBD2; cdr3_aa: CASSRTSGRVPSLGTQYF; cdr3_nt: TGTGCCAGCAGTCGGACTAGCGGGAGGGTCCCCTCTTTGGGGACCCAGTACTTC
clone_size: once; j_call: TRBJ2-1; v_call: TRBV6-4; d_call: .; cdr3_aa: CASSDKRETGYNEQFF; cdr3_nt: TGTGCCAGCAGTGACAAGAGGGAAACAGGGTACAATGAGCAGTTCTTC
clone_size: .; j_call: TRBJ2-1; v_call: TRBV5-1; d_call: TRBD2; cdr3_aa: CASSLLTSGGAGEQFF; cdr3_nt: TGCGCCAGCAGCCTCCTGACTAGCGGGGGGGCCGGTGAGCAGTTCTTC
clone_size: .; j_call: TRBJ2-3; v_call: TRBV7-9; d_call: TRBD2; cdr3_aa: CASSFRASGEVTQYF; cdr3_nt: TGTGCCAGCAGCTTTCGAGCTAGCGGGGAGGTTACGCAGTATTTT
clone_size: .; j_call: TRBJ2-7; v_call: TRBV7-6; d_call: .; cdr3_aa: CASSLGQGGGYEQYF; cdr3_nt: TGTGCCAGCAGCTTAGGCCAGGGCGGTGGCTACGAGCAGTACTTC
clone_size: once; j_call: TRBJ2-7; v_call: TRBV5-1; d_call: TRBD1; cdr3_aa: CASSPGTGGSYEQYF; cdr3_nt: TGCGCCAGCAGCCCCGGGACAGGGGGCTCCTACGAGCAGTACTTC
clone_size: .; j_call: TRBJ1-6; v_call: TRBV2; d_call: TRBD1; cdr3_aa: CASSDRGLDSPLHF; cdr3_nt: TGTGCCAGCAGTGACAGGGGGCTCGATTCACCCCTCCACTTT
clone_size: .; j_call: TRBJ1-4; v_call: TRBV28; d_call: .; cdr3_aa: CASSSATGANEKLFF; cdr3_nt: TGTGCCAGCAGCTCCGCGACAGGAGCTAATGAAAAACTGTTTTTT
clone_size: .; j_call: TRBJ2-3; v_call: TRBV2; d_call: TRBD1; cdr3_aa: CASSEDRGQDTQYF; cdr3_nt: TGTGCCAGCAGCGAAGACAGGGGGCAAGATACGCAGTATTTT
clone_size: .; j_call: TRBJ1-2; v_call: TRBV7-2; d_call: .; cdr3_aa: CASSFRRGSNYGYTF; cdr3_nt: TGTGCCAGCAGCTTTCGCAGGGGAAGTAACTATGGCTACACCTTC
clone_size: few; j_call: TRBJ2-2; v_call: TRBV19; d_call: TRBD1; cdr3_aa: CASRSGTGSTGELFF; cdr3_nt: TGTGCCAGTAGGTCCGGGACAGGGAGCACCGGGGAGCTGTTTTTT
clone_size: .; j_call: TRBJ1-4; v_call: TRBV6-5; d_call: TRBD1; cdr3_aa: CASSYSDRGSGKLFF; cdr3_nt: TGTGCCAGCAGTTACTCGGACAGGGGCTCCGGAAAACTGTTTTTT
clone_size: .; j_call: TRBJ2-2; v_call: TRBV18; d_call: TRBD2; cdr3_aa: CASSPSASGNTGELFF; cdr3_nt: TGTGCCAGCTCACCATCGGCTAGCGGAAACACCGGGGAGCTGTTTTTT